These T cell receptor beta chains were read from a single sample in a study of blood T cell repertoires in COVID-19. Only in-frame clones appear in the TCRdb table, and some are missing; sequencing was by immunoSEQ multiplex PCR. The table records about 73,000 clones, 80% to 85% of them present only once. The sequenced material came from peripheral blood. Source of these receptors: a man older than 75 with active or convalescent COVID-19. Both conserved end residues are part of each CDR3. The D gene is left open where the match is weak. Part of the rows lack a size; the others show once, few, many or a class for expanded clones.

>TRBV11-2|TRBJ1-6|-|once
CASSLSTGPGSPLHF
TGTGCCAGCAGCTTAAGTACAGGTCCGGGTTCACCCCTCCACTTT
>TRBV7-9|TRBJ1-2|-|medium-sized
CASSFLVGGGYTF
TGTGCCAGCAGCTTCCTGGTGGGAGGCGGCTACACCTTC
>TRBV3-1/TRBV3-2|TRBJ2-7|TRBD1|-
CASSDRGLYEQYF
TGTGCCAGCAGCGACAGGGGGCTCTACGAGCAGTACTTC
>TRBV7-6|TRBJ2-1|-|-
CASSLGQYNEQFF
TGTGCCAGCAGCTTGGGGCAATACAATGAGCAGTTCTTC
>TRBV11-3|TRBJ2-1|TRBD2|-
CASGLAGAGGEQFF
TGTGCCAGCGGGCTAGCGGGGGCCGGCGGTGAGCAGTTCTTC
>TRBV5-5|TRBJ2-6|-|once
CASSQSIDGALQANVLTF
TGTGCCAGCAGCCAATCTATTGACGGAGCTCTTCAGGCCAACGTCCTGACTTTC
>TRBV29-1|TRBJ2-3|TRBD2|-
CSAERGMYTQYF
TGCAGCGCTGAGCGGGGAATGTATACGCAGTATTTT
>TRBV27|TRBJ1-2|TRBD1|-
CASSTRGAHGYTF
TGTGCCAGCAGCACCAGGGGGGCCCATGGCTACACCTTC
>TRBV19|TRBJ2-2|TRBD1|-
CASNGRTGFPGELFF
TGTGCCAGTAACGGCCGGACAGGGTTCCCCGGGGAGCTGTTTTTT
>TRBV5-4|TRBJ2-7|-|-
CASSLDQWGNYEQYF
TGTGCCAGCAGCTTGGATCAGTGGGGCAACTACGAGCAGTACTTC
>TRBV6-2/TRBV6-3|TRBJ2-7|TRBD1|few
CASSWDRETSGDYEQYF
TGTGCCAGCAGTTGGGACAGGGAGACATCGGGAGACTACGAGCAGTACTTC
>TRBV28|TRBJ1-1|TRBD1|-
CASSLYRPGGGTEAFF
TGTGCCAGCAGTTTATACAGGCCAGGGGGTGGCACTGAAGCTTTCTTT
>TRBV5-1|TRBJ1-2|-|-
CASSLAVQNPYGYTF
TGCGCCAGCAGCTTGGCCGTTCAGAACCCCTATGGCTACACCTTC
>TRBV5-1|TRBJ2-7|-|-
CASSLAQGSVQYF
TGCGCCAGCAGCTTGGCTCAGGGGTCCGTGCAGTACTTC
>TRBV2|TRBJ1-2|TRBD1|-
CASRRQGASDGYTF
TGTGCCAGCAGGCGACAGGGGGCTTCGGATGGCTACACCTTC
>TRBV4-1|TRBJ1-2|-|-
CASSQESGWQMRFYTF
TGCGCCAGCAGCCAAGAAAGTGGTTGGCAAATGAGGTTCTACACCTTC
>TRBV3-1/TRBV3-2|TRBJ2-5|TRBD1|-
CASSQGAGGYETQYF
TGTGCCAGCAGCCAAGGGGCAGGGGGCTACGAGACCCAGTACTTC
>TRBV6-2/TRBV6-3|TRBJ2-5|-|-
CASSYSRETQYF
TGTGCCAGCAGTTATAGTAGAGAGACCCAGTACTTC
>TRBV10-1|TRBJ2-6|-|-
CASSPRKGPGANVLTF
TGCGCCAGCAGCCCGAGGAAGGGGCCCGGGGCCAACGTCCTGACTTTC
>TRBV29-1|TRBJ2-3|TRBD2|-
CSVGAGTSGDTDTQYF
TGCAGCGTGGGGGCCGGGACTAGCGGGGACACAGATACGCAGTATTTT
>TRBV7-9|TRBJ1-2|-|-
CASSLRGAEAYGYTF
TGTGCCAGCAGCTTACGGGGGGCTGAAGCCTATGGCTACACCTTC
>TRBV15|TRBJ2-4|TRBD1|-
CASGQGGNIQYF
TGTGCCAGCGGACAGGGCGGGAACATTCAGTACTTC
>TRBV27|TRBJ2-3|TRBD2|-
CASSLGTRADTQYF
TGTGCCAGCAGTTTAGGGACTAGAGCAGATACGCAGTATTTT
>TRBV5-1|TRBJ1-2|-|-
CASSSHVLQNYGYTF
TGCGCCAGCAGCTCCCATGTGCTACAGAACTATGGCTACACCTTC
>TRBV27|TRBJ2-1|TRBD2|-
CASSFAGGPNNEQFF
TGTGCCAGCAGTTTTGCGGGAGGGCCAAACAATGAGCAGTTCTTC
>TRBV25-1|TRBJ2-7|-|-
CASRTVDEQYF
TGTGCCAGCCGCACGGTGGACGAGCAGTACTTC
>TRBV7-9|TRBJ2-3|TRBD2|-
CASSLGTSGDTQYF
TGTGCCAGCAGCTTAGGGACTAGCGGAGATACGCAGTATTTT
>TRBV6-5|TRBJ2-7|TRBD2|-
CASRPGTSVPYEQYF
TGTGCCAGCAGACCCGGGACTAGCGTCCCCTACGAGCAGTACTTC
>TRBV7-2|TRBJ1-5|-|-
CASSLRRGLAQHF
TGTGCCAGCAGCTTACGTAGGGGCTTGGCCCAGCATTTT
>TRBV6-5|TRBJ2-5|-|-
CASRPPGGPETQYF
TGTGCCAGCAGGCCACCGGGGGGCCCTGAGACCCAGTACTTC
>TRBV4-1|TRBJ1-1|-|-
CASSQDTRNTEAFF
TGCGCCAGCAGCCAAGATACGAGGAACACTGAAGCTTTCTTT
>TRBV7-8|TRBJ2-7|TRBD1|-
CASSLKTGGFEQYF
TGTGCCAGCAGCTTAAAGACAGGGGGCTTCGAGCAGTACTTC
>TRBV7-9|TRBJ2-7|-|-
CASSTSGYEQYF
TGTGCCAGCAGCACTTCGGGCTACGAGCAGTACTTC
>TRBV6-5|TRBJ2-7|TRBD1|few
CASRETGRYEQYF
TGTGCCAGCAGGGAGACAGGGCGCTACGAGCAGTACTTC
>TRBV18|TRBJ2-5|TRBD1|-
CASSPNRGVGETQYF
TGTGCCAGCTCACCAAACAGGGGGGTAGGAGAGACCCAGTACTTC
>TRBV9|TRBJ1-3|-|once
CASSPPLTGSSGNTIYF
TGTGCCAGCAGCCCCCCATTAACAGGGAGCTCTGGAAACACCATATATTTT
>TRBV29-1|TRBJ2-5|TRBD2|-
CSVVVGGSETQYF
TGCAGCGTCGTCGTGGGAGGGTCGGAGACCCAGTACTTC
>TRBV18|TRBJ2-4|TRBD1|once
CASSPGQGKAKNIQYF
TGTGCCAGCTCCCCCGGACAGGGGAAAGCCAAAAACATTCAGTACTTC
>TRBV3-1/TRBV3-2|TRBJ2-4|TRBD1|-
CASSQDGQGFNIQYF
TGTGCCAGCAGCCAAGACGGACAGGGGTTCAACATTCAGTACTTC
>TRBV10-3|TRBJ1-5|-|-
CAISDAARGFDQPQHF
TGTGCCATCAGTGATGCGGCCAGAGGCTTCGATCAGCCCCAGCATTTT
>TRBV5-1|TRBJ2-1|TRBD1|-
CASSLAGGFSYNEQFF
TGCGCCAGCAGCTTGGCAGGGGGCTTTTCCTACAATGAGCAGTTCTTC
>TRBV7-8|TRBJ1-6|-|-
CATQGRANSYNSPLHF
TGTGCCACACAGGGCAGGGCCAACTCCTATAATTCACCCCTCCACTTT
>TRBV6-2/TRBV6-3|TRBJ2-1|TRBD2|-
CASSRSGSLIEQFF
TGTGCCAGCAGTAGGAGCGGGAGTTTGATTGAGCAGTTCTTC
>TRBV7-6|TRBJ2-1|-|-
CASSNTGTQAYNEQFF
TGTGCCAGCAGCAACACCGGGACTCAAGCCTACAATGAGCAGTTCTTC